What follows is one T cell receptor (beta chain) and its context. These data come from a study of blood T cell repertoires in COVID-19. CDR1 is MGHDK and CDR2 is SYGVNS in the germline V gene. The length of the CDR3 is 13 residues. J gave up 9 bases and V 10 bases, and 15 bases lay outside the gene matches. The repertoire was sequenced with immunoSEQ multiplex PCR; TCRdb's copy has only in-frame clones and lacks some. This sample carries approximately 100,000 clones, 80% to 90% of them seen once, and the ten largest clones take 2% to 3%. The TCR sequence derives from a woman in her forties or fifties who had recovered from COVID-19. The rearrangement links TRBV25-1 to TRBJ2-7; 7 nucleotides match TRBD1. The sample comprised PBMCs or T cells enriched from blood (not recorded which). DNA for the CDR3: TGTGCCACCCGACAGGGACAGTCGAGGGTGCAGTACTTC. It specifies CATRQGQSRVQYF.